This TCR beta chain originates from a study of lymphopenia after photon versus proton radiotherapy (dated by TCRdb to the late 2010s). With respect to the entire study: The immunological effects of photon versus proton radiation therapy were compared in patients with gastrointestinal tumors who developed high-grade lymphopenia. The cohort comprised 20 to 25 patients with gastrointestinal tumors who received either photon or proton therapy and then developed lymphopenia. The study was designed to characterize how the impact on the immune system differs between the two radiation modalities. General findings and caveats noted by the study authors: The survival association was examined only in patients who died, and the authors described better survival with proton therapy as a possibility, not as a demonstrated result. Among patients across the cohort who died, overall survival time showed an inverse correlation with a larger post-nadir drop in TCR diversity. Proton-treated patients stayed relatively stable during treatment, while photon-treated patients lost naive T cells and TCR diversity and gained effector/memory populations. After the lymphocyte count nadir, oligoclonal expansion, especially of CD8+ Temra cells, was observed in photon-treated repertoires, and the drop in diversity was driven by this expansion.

Library generation was performed with the immunoSEQ multiplex PCR assay. Deep sequencing of rearranged TCR beta loci, alongside multiparametric flow cytometry, was used to profile T cell repertoires. Not all clones reach the TCRdb copy of this immuneACCESS table, which keeps in-frame sequences only. Checked studies attribute under half of the gap to unresolved V genes and leave the rest unexplained. This sample is represented by about 83,000 clones; about 83% of them were singletons. The leading ten clones occupy roughly 1.4% of the sample. The germline V end is reduced by 7 bases and the J end by 4 bases; junction bases left unmatched: 6. The CDR3 runs 13 residues from the cysteine to the phenylalanine. Only CDR3 DNA remains: 39 bases, in frame from the first base. Per the germline V gene (reference sequence), LNHDA is the CDR1 and SQIVND is the CDR2. Worth noting for this clone: What antigen it recognizes has not been identified. The input lacks base qualities; no much larger clone sits a single base away.

This sequence was found in a man aged 60 to 75 with pancreatic cancer. The rearrangement joined TRBV19 to TRBJ1-1, and 7 junctional nucleotides match TRBD1. This sample comprised peripheral blood, obtained from a patient treated with proton-based radiotherapy. The sequenced DNA: TGTGCCAGTAACAGGGACAGCACCACTGAAGCTTTCTTT. It encodes CASNRDSTTEAFF.